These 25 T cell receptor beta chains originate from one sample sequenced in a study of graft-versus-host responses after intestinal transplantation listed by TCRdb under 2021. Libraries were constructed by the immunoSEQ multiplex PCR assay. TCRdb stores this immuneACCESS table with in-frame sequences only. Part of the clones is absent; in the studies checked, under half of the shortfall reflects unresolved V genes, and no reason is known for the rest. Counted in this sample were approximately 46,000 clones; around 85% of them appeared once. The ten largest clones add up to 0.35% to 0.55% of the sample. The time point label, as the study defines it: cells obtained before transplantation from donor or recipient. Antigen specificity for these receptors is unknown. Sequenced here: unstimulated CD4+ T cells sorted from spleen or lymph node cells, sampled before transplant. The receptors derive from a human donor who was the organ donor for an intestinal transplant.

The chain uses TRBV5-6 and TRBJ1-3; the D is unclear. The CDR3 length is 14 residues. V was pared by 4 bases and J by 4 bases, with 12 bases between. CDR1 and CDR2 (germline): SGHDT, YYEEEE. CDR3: CASSLLQPGNTIYF. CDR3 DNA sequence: TGTGCCAGCAGCCTTCTCCAACCCGGAAACACCATATATTTT. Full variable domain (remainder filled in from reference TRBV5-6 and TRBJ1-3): DAGVTQSPTHLIKTRGQQVTLRCSPKSGHDTVSWYQQALGQGPQFIFQYYEEEERQRGNFPDRFSGHQFPNYSSELNVNALLLGDSALYLCASSLLQPGNTIYFGEGSWLTVV.

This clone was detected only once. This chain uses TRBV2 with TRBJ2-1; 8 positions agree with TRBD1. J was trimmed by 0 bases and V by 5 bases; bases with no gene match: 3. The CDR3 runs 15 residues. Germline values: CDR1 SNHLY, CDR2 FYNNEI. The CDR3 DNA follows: TGTGCCAGCAGTCGGGACAGGAGCTCCTACAATGAGCAGTTCTTC. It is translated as CASSRDRSSYNEQFF.

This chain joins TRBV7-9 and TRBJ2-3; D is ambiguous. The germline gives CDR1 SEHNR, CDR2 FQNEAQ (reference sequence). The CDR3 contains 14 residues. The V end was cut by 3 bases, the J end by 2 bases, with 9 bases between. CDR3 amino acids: CASSFQDFTDTQYF. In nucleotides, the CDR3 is TGTGCCAGCAGCTTTCAGGATTTCACAGATACGCAGTATTTT.

In DNA, the CDR3 is TGCGCCAGCAGCTTCGGGGGACTCCTGAACACCGGGGAGCTGTTTTTT. Its translation is CASSFGGLLNTGELFF. The chain employs TRBV5-1 and TRBJ2-2; perhaps TRBD2 as D (6 bases). The CDR3 spans 16 residues. The germline CDR1 and CDR2 sequences are SGHRS and YFSETQ. With 2 bases removed from V and 1 base from J, the gap between germline ends came to 12 bases.

The CDR3 bases are TGTGCCAGCGGGACTGGGGGGGCATACTCACCCCTCCACTTT. It encodes CASGTGGAYSPLHF. This chain links TRBV9 with TRBJ1-6; possible D gene TRBD1, 6 bases. The CDR3 has 14 residues. Germline V CDR1 and CDR2: SGDLS, YYNGEE. The germline V and J ends were trimmed by 7 bases and 10 bases, with 18 bases remaining between them.

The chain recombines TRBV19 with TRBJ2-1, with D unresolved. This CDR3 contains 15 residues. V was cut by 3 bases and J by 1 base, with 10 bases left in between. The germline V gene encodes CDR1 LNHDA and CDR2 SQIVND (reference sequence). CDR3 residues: CASSIPTESYNEQFF. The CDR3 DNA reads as TGTGCCAGTAGTATCCCGACGGAATCCTACAATGAGCAGTTCTTC.

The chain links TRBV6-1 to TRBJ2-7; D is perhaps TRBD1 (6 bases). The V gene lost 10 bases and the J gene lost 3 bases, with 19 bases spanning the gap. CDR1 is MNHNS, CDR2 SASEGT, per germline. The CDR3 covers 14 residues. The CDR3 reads CATSYRDRLYEQYF. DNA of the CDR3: TGTGCCACCTCCTACAGGGACCGTCTCTACGAGCAGTACTTC.

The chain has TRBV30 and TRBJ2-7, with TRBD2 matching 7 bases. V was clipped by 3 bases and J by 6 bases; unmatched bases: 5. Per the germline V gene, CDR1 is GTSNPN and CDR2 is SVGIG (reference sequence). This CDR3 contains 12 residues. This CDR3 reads CAWSAGTTEQYF. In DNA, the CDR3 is TGTGCCTGGAGCGCCGGGACTACCGAGCAGTACTTC.

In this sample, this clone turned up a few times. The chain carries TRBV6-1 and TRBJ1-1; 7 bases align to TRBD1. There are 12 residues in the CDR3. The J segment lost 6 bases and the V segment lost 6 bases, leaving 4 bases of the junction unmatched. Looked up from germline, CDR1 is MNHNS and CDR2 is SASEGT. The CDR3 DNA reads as TGTGCCAGCAGGTTACAGGGGCCTGAAGCTTTCTTT. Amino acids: CASRLQGPEAFF.

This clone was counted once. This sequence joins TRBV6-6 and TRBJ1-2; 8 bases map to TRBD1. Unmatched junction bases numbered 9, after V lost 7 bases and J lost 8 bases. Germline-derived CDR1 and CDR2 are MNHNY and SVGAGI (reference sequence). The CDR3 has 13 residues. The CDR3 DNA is TGTGCCAGCACCCGAGCAGGGGGCAACGGCTACACCTTC. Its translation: CASTRAGGNGYTF.

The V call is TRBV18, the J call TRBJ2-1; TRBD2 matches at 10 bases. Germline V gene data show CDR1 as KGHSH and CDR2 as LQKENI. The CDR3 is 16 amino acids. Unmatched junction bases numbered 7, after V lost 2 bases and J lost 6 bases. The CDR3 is CASSPLGLAGANEQFF. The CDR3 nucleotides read TGTGCCAGCTCACCATTGGGGCTAGCGGGGGCCAATGAGCAGTTCTTC. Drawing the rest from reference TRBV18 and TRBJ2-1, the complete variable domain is NAGVMQNPRHLVRRRGQEARLRCSPMKGHSHVYWYRQLPEEGLKFMVYLQKENIIDESGMPKERFSAEFPKEGPSILRIQQVVRGDSAAYFCASSPLGLAGANEQFFGPGTRLTVL.

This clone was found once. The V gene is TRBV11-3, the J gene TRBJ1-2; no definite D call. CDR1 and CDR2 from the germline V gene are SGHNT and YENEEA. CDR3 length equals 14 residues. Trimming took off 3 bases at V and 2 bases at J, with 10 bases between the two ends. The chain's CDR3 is CASSLVGYNYGYTF. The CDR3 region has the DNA TGTGCCAGCAGCTTGGTGGGTTACAACTATGGCTACACCTTC.

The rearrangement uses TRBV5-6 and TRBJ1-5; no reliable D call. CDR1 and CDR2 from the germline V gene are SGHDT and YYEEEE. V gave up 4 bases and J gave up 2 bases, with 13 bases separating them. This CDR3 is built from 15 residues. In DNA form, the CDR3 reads TGTGCCAGCAGCGGAGGGAGTTTGGGCAATCAGCCCCAGCATTTT. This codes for CASSGGSLGNQPQHF.

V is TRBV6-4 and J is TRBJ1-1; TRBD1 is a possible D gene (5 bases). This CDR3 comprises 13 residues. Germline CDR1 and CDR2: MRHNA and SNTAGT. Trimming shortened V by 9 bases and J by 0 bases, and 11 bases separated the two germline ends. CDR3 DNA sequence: TGTGCCAGTTCGGCAGGGATGAACACTGAAGCTTTCTTT. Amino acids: CASSAGMNTEAFF.

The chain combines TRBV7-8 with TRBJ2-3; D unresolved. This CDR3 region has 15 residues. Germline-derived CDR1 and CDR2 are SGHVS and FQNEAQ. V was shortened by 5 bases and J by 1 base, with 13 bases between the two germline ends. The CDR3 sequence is CASSPRPLGTDTQYF. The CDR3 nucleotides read TGTGCCAGCAGCCCCAGGCCACTCGGCACAGATACGCAGTATTTT.

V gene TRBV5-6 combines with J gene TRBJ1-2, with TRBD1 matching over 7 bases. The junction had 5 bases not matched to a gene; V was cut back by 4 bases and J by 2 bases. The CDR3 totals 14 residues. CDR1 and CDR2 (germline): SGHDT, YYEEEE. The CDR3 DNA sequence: TGTGCCAGCAGCCCCCTGACAGGGAACTATGGCTACACCTTC. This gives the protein CASSPLTGNYGYTF.

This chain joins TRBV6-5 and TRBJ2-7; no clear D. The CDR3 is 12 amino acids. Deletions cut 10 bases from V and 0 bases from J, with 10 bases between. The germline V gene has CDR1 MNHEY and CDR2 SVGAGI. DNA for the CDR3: TGTGCCACTCAATCCAACTCCTACGAGCAGTACTTC. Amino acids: CATQSNSYEQYF.

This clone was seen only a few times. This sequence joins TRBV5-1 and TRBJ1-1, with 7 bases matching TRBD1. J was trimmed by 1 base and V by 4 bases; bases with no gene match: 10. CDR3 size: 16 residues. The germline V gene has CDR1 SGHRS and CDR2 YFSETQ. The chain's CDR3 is CASSTGQSLRNTEAFF. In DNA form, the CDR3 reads TGCGCCAGCAGCACGGGACAGTCTTTAAGGAACACTGAAGCTTTCTTT.

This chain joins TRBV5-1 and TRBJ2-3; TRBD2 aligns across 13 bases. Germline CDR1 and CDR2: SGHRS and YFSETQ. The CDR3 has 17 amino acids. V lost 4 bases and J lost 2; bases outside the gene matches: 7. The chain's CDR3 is CASSPGLAGAPTDTQYF. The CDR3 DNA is TGCGCCAGCAGCCCTGGACTAGCGGGGGCCCCCACAGATACGCAGTATTTT. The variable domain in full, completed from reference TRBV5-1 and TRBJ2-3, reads KAGVTQTPRYLIKTRGQQVTLSCSPISGHRSVSWYQQTPGQGLQFLFEYFSETQRNKGNFPGRFSGRQFSNSRSEMNVSTLELGDSALYLCASSPGLAGAPTDTQYFGPGTRLTVL.

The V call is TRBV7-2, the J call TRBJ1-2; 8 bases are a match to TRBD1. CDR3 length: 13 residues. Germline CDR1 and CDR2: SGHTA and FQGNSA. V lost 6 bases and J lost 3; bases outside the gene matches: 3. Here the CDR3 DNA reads TGTGCCAGCAGTCCGACAGGGGACTATGGCTACACCTTC. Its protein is CASSPTGDYGYTF.

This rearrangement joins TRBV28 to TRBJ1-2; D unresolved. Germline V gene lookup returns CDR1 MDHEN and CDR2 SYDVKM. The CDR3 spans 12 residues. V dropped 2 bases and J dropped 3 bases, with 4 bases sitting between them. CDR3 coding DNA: TGTGCCAGCAGTTTAGGACACTATGGCTACACCTTC. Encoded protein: CASSLGHYGYTF.

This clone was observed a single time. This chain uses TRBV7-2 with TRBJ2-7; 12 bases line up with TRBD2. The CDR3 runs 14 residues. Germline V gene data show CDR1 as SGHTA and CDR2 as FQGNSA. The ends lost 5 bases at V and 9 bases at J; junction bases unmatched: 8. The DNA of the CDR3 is TGTGCCAGCAGCCTTCTAGCGGGAGGGGGTACGCAGTACTTC. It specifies CASSLLAGGGTQYF. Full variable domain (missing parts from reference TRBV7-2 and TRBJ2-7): GAGVSQSPSNKVTEKGKDVELRCDPISGHTALYWYRQSLGQGLEFLIYFQGNSAPDKSGLPSDRFSAERTGGSVSTLTIQRTQQEDSAVYLCASSLLAGGGTQYFGPGTRLTVT.

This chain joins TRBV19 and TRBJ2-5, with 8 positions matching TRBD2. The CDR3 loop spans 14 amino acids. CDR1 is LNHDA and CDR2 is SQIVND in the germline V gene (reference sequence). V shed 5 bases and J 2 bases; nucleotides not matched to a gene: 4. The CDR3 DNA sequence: TGTGCCAGTAGTCCGCGGGGGGCGCAAGAGACCCAGTACTTC. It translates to CASSPRGAQETQYF.

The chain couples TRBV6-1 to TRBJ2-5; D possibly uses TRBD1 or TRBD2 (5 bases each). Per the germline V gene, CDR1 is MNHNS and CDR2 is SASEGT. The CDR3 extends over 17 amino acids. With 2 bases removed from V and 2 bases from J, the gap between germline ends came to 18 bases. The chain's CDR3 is CASSEKRGPWGQETQYF. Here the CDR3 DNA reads TGTGCCAGCAGTGAAAAGAGGGGCCCTTGGGGTCAAGAGACCCAGTACTTC.

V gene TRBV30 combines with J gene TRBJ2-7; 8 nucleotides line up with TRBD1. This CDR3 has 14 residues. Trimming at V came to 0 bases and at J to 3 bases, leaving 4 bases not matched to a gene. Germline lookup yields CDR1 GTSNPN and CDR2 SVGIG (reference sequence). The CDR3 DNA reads TGTGCCTGGAGTGTACGGACAGGGTTCTACGAGCAGTACTTC. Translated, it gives CAWSVRTGFYEQYF.